This passage covers 26 T cell receptor beta chains from one sample sequenced in a study of post-analysis software for immune sequencing data. Study results and limitations: A few TRBV segments appeared more often in patients than in controls, and TRBV5-6, TRBV5-1 and TRBV20-1 were among these.

Unique molecular identifiers featured in each of the TCR beta cDNA libraries. TCRdb passed the PCR reads through MiXCR, listing each CDR3 protein once. The sample contains some 890,000 distinct CDR3 sequences, roughly 50% of which appear only once. No antigen has been assigned to these receptors. Sequencing was carried out using blood. The receptors here all came from a girl under 18 with multiple sclerosis.

The sample holds a few counts of this clonotype. The CDR3 loop is CASSLKPGWLDTDTQYF. The CDR3 bases are TGTGCCAGCAGCTTAAAGCCCGGGTGGCTAGACACAGATACGCAGTATTTT. The J gene is TRBJ2-3, the V gene TRBV7-3; D is ambiguous. The CDR3 covers 17 residues. CDR1 and CDR2 from the germline V gene are SGHTA and FQGTGA. Trimming shortened V by 1 base and J by 2 bases, and 16 bases separated the two germline ends.

The chain couples TRBV29-1 to TRBJ1-2, with D possibly TRBD1 on 5 matching bases. Deletions cut 4 bases from V and 4 bases from J, with 16 bases between. CDR3 length: 14 amino acids. Germline V CDR1 and CDR2: SQVTM, ANQGSEA. The CDR3 coding sequence is TGCAGCGTTGCAAGCTCGGCAGGGAGCTATGGCTACACCTTC. Translating it yields CSVASSAGSYGYTF.

The chain has TRBV7-9 and TRBJ2-3, with 15 bases matching TRBD2. V lost 5 bases and J lost 4; bases outside the gene matches: 4. Per the germline V gene, CDR1 is SEHNR and CDR2 is FQNEAQ (reference sequence). The CDR3 is 16 amino acids. As DNA, the CDR3 is TGTGCCAGCAGCCAGGGACTAGCGGGAGGCTCAGATACGCAGTATTTT. Amino acids: CASSQGLAGGSDTQYF.

V usage is TRBV5-1 and J usage is TRBJ2-7; D assignment may be TRBD1 or TRBD2 (5 bases each). The CDR3 extends over 15 amino acids. The V and J ends lost 1 base and 6 bases respectively, with 17 bases between them. CDR1 SGHRS and CDR2 YFSETQ come from the germline V gene. The CDR3 sequence is CASSLRGQGLSEQYF. In DNA, the CDR3 is TGCGCCAGCAGCTTGCGCGGGCAGGGATTGTCCGAGCAGTACTTC.

This clonotype was found a few times. A much larger clone lies one base from this, so it may be a read error. The chain recombines TRBV12-3 or TRBV12-4 with TRBJ2-7, with 7 bases matching TRBD1. The CDR3 is 15 amino acids. The V gene end was trimmed by 5 bases and the J gene end by 7 bases; junction bases not matched to a gene: 14. CDR3 region: CASSPAQTGRDEQYF. In nucleotides, the CDR3 is TGTGCCAGCAGTCCCGCCCAGACAGGGAGAGATGAGCAGTACTTC.

This chain connects TRBV7-2 to TRBJ1-2; no firm D call. Germline loops: CDR1 SGHTA, CDR2 FQGNSA. The CDR3 covers 12 residues. V lost 8 bases, J lost 4 bases, and 11 bases lay in between. The CDR3 is CASEAEGYGYTF. CDR3 in DNA: TGTGCCAGCGAAGCGGAAGGCTATGGCTACACCTTC.

This rearrangement joins TRBV29-1 to TRBJ1-1, with a tentative D call TRBD1 (6 bases). The CDR3 is made up of 12 amino acids. Germline-derived CDR1 and CDR2 are SQVTM and ANQGSEA. This CDR3 reads CIVGQFNTEAFF. The CDR3 coding sequence is TGCATCGTCGGACAGTTTAACACTGAAGCTTTCTTT.

The chain has TRBV4-1 and TRBJ2-7; possibly TRBD1 or TRBD2 for D (5 bases each). The germline V and J ends were trimmed by 5 bases and 0 bases, with 11 bases remaining between them. Germline CDR1 is MGHRA and CDR2 is YSYEKL. CDR3 length equals 14 residues. The CDR3 here is CASSWGRDSYEQYF. DNA for the CDR3: TGCGCCAGCAGCTGGGGACGGGACTCCTACGAGCAGTACTTC.

V usage is TRBV5-1 and J usage is TRBJ2-1; D might be TRBD2 (5 bases). The end of the DNA fits TRBJ2-7 better, so the J call may be wrong. The CDR3 contains 15 residues. Germline assignment: CDR1 SGHRS and CDR2 YFSETQ. This CDR3 reads CASSLEGSRSGEQYF. The CDR3 DNA reads as TGCGCCAGCAGCTTGGAAGGGAGCCGGAGTGGCGAGCAGTACTTC.

This clonotype was picked up a small number of times. This chain connects TRBV10-3 to TRBJ2-1; a possible D gene is TRBD1 (6 bases). Germline V lookup: CDR1 ENHRY, CDR2 SYGVKD. The V and J ends lost 11 bases and 8 bases respectively, with 13 bases between them. This CDR3 has 11 amino acids. CDR3 loop: CASRTVDEQFF. Here the CDR3 DNA reads TGTGCCTCGAGGACAGTGGATGAGCAGTTCTTC.

A few counts support this clonotype. The chain is built from TRBV5-1 and TRBJ2-1; TRBD2 might be the D (5 bases). The germline gives CDR1 SGHRS, CDR2 YFSETQ. This CDR3 has 13 residues. Trimming pared 0 bases from V and 9 bases from J, leaving 10 bases between. The CDR3 loop is CASSLGRAPEQFF. The CDR3 DNA sequence: TGCGCCAGCAGCTTGGGGCGGGCCCCTGAGCAGTTCTTC.

The chain uses TRBV3-1 and TRBJ2-7; 7 nucleotides line up with TRBD1. Germline CDR1 and CDR2: LGHDT and YNNKEL (reference sequence). V trimming: 4 bases; J trimming: 5 bases; junction bases outside the gene matches: 11. The CDR3 is 15 amino acids. The CDR3, as DNA: TGTGCCAGCAGCCCGACAGGGTTTATCCCTCACGAGCAGTACTTC. Residues: CASSPTGFIPHEQYF.

The chain couples TRBV7-3 to TRBJ2-5; D remains unclear. The germline V gene encodes CDR1 SGHTA and CDR2 FQGTGA. There are 14 residues in the CDR3. The V gene lost 1 base and the J gene lost 4 bases, with 10 bases spanning the gap. The DNA for the CDR3 is TGTGCCAGCAGCTTAAGTCAAAACGGAGAGACCCAGTACTTC. Its translation is CASSLSQNGETQYF.

V and J are TRBV14 and TRBJ2-5; tentatively, D is TRBD2 (6 bases). With 3 bases removed from V and 11 bases from J, the gap between germline ends came to 22 bases. The CDR3 is 15 amino acids. The germline CDR1 and CDR2 sequences are SGHDN and FVKESK. The CDR3 sequence: CASSHHGLFPGEQYF. The CDR3 DNA reads TGTGCCAGCAGCCACCACGGACTGTTCCCGGGGGAGCAGTACTTC.

The rearrangement joins TRBV6-2 or TRBV6-3 to TRBJ2-1; D remains unclear. CDR1 and CDR2 from the germline V gene are MNHEY and SVGEGT. The ends were cut back, 6 bases at V and 9 bases at J, with 15 bases in the middle. This CDR3 spans 13 amino acids. CDR3 in amino acids: CASSPPRFGEQFF. CDR3 bases: TGTGCCAGCAGCCCTCCTAGGTTTGGTGAGCAGTTCTTC.

Note on this clonotype: With a much larger clone just one base away, this may be a read error. The V and J genes are TRBV29-1 and TRBJ2-1; D uncertain. The better agreement between TRBJ2-7 and the DNA end casts doubt on the J call. The CDR3 is 15 residues long. Looked up from germline, CDR1 is SQVTM and CDR2 is ANQGSEA. This CDR3 is CSVVKDGLDYNEQYF. CDR3 nucleotides: TGCAGCGTTGTTAAGGACGGGTTGGATTACAATGAGCAGTACTTC.

This clonotype was picked up a small number of times. The V and J genes are TRBV20-1 and TRBJ2-7; 11 bases are shared with TRBD2. This CDR3 has 16 amino acids. J gave up 2 bases and V 7 bases, and 13 bases lay outside the gene matches. Germline V gives CDR1 DFQATT, CDR2 SNEGSKA (reference sequence). CDR3 protein: CSVVYASGRKPYEQYF. In DNA form, the CDR3 reads TGCAGTGTAGTTTATGCTAGCGGGAGGAAGCCCTACGAGCAGTACTTC.

This sequence joins TRBV7-2 and TRBJ2-1, with 8 bases fitting TRBD1. CDR3 length: 17 residues. With V trimmed by 8 bases and J by 0 bases, 12 bases remained unmatched. Germline V gene lookup returns CDR1 SGHTA and CDR2 FQGNSA. CDR3 bases: TGTGCCAGCGGGGTTCGACAGGGGCCGAGCTCCTACAATGAGCAGTTCTTC. Translation: CASGVRQGPSSYNEQFF.

The rearrangement joins TRBV4-1 to TRBJ1-6; D unclear. The length of the CDR3 is 17 residues. Germline-derived CDR1 and CDR2 are MGHRA and YSYEKL. V dropped 0 bases and J dropped 3 bases, with 12 bases sitting between them. CDR3 nucleotide sequence: TGCGCCAGCAGCCAAGATAGACAAGGCTTCTATAATTCACCCCTCCACTTT. Translated: CASSQDRQGFYNSPLHF.

This clonotype was observed a few times. V and J are TRBV20-1 and TRBJ2-3; 10 positions agree with TRBD2. Trimming cost V 3 bases and J 3 bases; bases outside gene matches: 3. The length of the CDR3 is 14 residues. Per the germline V gene, CDR1 is DFQATT and CDR2 is SNEGSKA (reference sequence). Written as DNA, the CDR3 is TGCAGTGCTAGGGGAGCGGGAGGGACAGATACGCAGTATTTT. Translating it yields CSARGAGGTDTQYF.

This clonotype has only one observation. This rearrangement joins TRBV5-1 to TRBJ2-5; D is unresolved. Germline CDR1 and CDR2: SGHRS and YFSETQ. The CDR3 extends over 12 amino acids. V lost 4 bases and J 4 bases, leaving 8 bases between the germline ends. The CDR3 DNA reads as TGCGCCAGCAGCGTGAGTGGAGAGACCCAGTACTTC. As protein: CASSVSGETQYF.

The chain is built from TRBV21-1 and TRBJ2-3; the table calls TRBD2, which could not be checked here. TRBV21-1 is marked as a pseudogene. The CDR3 loop spans 18 amino acids. The CDR3, as DNA: TGTGCCAGCAGCAAAAACTACACTAGCGGGAGGTGCACAGATACGCAGTATTTT. Translation gives CASSKNYTSGRCTDTQYF.

This clonotype was counted only a few times. This chain uses TRBV29-1 with TRBJ2-3; either TRBD1 or TRBD2 may fit D (5 bases each). The CDR3 is made up of 14 amino acids. CDR1 SQVTM and CDR2 ANQGSEA come from the germline V gene. V was pared by 4 bases and J by 0 bases, with 11 bases between. The CDR3 loop reads CSVGDARSTDTQYF. The CDR3 coding sequence is TGCAGCGTTGGGGACGCTAGAAGCACAGATACGCAGTATTTT.

This clonotype was detected only a few times. The J gene is TRBJ1-2, the V gene TRBV29-1; no definite D call. The CDR3 spans 12 residues. The germline CDR1 and CDR2 sequences are SQVTM and ANQGSEA. V was clipped by 8 bases and J by 2 bases, with 12 bases between them. Here the CDR3 DNA reads TGCAGCCATATCGCGCCCAACTATGGCTACACCTTC. This gives the protein CSHIAPNYGYTF.

This clonotype was recorded a few times. The chain employs TRBV10-3 and TRBJ2-1; TRBD2 agrees at 12 bases. This CDR3 spans 15 amino acids. With V trimmed by 9 bases and J by 8 bases, 11 bases remained unmatched. The germline V gene has CDR1 ENHRY and CDR2 SYGVKD. The CDR3 spells CAISERTSGEDEQFF. Here the CDR3 DNA reads TGTGCCATTTCTGAGCGGACTAGCGGGGAGGATGAGCAGTTCTTC.

V is TRBV14 and J is TRBJ1-2; tentative D call: TRBD1 (5 bases). Germline-derived CDR1 and CDR2 are SGHDN and FVKESK. The CDR3 is 14 amino acids. Trimming took off 1 base at V and 7 bases at J, with 13 bases between the two ends. CDR3 residues: CASSQALGGPGYTF. DNA for the CDR3: TGTGCCAGCAGCCAAGCCCTCGGGGGTCCTGGCTACACCTTC.